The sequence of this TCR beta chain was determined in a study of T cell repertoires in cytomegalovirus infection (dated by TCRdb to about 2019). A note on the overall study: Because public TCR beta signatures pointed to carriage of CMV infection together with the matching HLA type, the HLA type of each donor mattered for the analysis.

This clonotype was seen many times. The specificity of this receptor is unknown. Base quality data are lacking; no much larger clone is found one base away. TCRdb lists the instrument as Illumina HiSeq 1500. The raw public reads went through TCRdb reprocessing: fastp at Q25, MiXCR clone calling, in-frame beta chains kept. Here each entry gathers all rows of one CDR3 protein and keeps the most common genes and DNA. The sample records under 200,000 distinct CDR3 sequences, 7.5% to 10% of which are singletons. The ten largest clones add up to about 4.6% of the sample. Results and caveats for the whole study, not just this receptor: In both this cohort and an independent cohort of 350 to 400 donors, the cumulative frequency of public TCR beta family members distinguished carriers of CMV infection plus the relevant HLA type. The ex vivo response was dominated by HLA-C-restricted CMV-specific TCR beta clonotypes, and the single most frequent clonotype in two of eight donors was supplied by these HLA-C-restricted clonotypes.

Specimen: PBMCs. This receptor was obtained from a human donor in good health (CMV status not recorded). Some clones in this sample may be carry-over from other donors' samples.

The nucleotide sequence is TGTGCCAGTAGTATAGTTCCCGGACTACTGAACACTGAAGCTTTCTTT. Its protein reads: CASSIVPGLLNTEAFF. The rearrangement joined TRBV19 to TRBJ1-1, with an unclear D gene assignment. The germline ends are 12 bases apart after V is trimmed by 1 base and J by 0 bases. CDR1 and CDR2, looked up from the germline V gene (reference sequence), are LNHDA and SQIVND. The CDR3 contains 16 residues, cysteine and phenylalanine counted. Only the CDR3 DNA is retained, 48 bases long and in frame from the first base.